This T cell receptor beta chain was captured in a study of blood T cell repertoires in COVID-19. CDR3 length: 15 residues. Germline-derived CDR1 and CDR2 are LGHDT and YNNKEL (reference sequence). V was clipped by 6 bases and J by 5 bases; unmatched bases: 7. Categorization into cohorts depended on clinical history that participants reported. Two consecutive negative NP/OP PCR tests, clearance, or resolved symptoms defined Cohort 3 recovery. This clone has a single count. Per the original data handling: Amplification with reference gene primers provided the estimates of nucleated cell counts. Sequencing used immunoSEQ multiplex PCR; TCRdb keeps in-frame clones, though not all of them. That table is the source of V, J and clone size, and D and trimming were worked out from the DNA. The profile covers roughly 130,000 clones, with about 88% appearing a single time and about 2.5% taken by the ten largest.

The sequencing sample was made of PBMCs or T cells enriched from blood (not recorded which). This chain uses TRBV3-1 (or the pseudogene TRBV3-2) with TRBJ2-2; 9 nucleotides match TRBD1. This receptor was obtained from a woman aged 45 to 65 who had recovered from COVID-19. The CDR3 reads CASSPTGTGTGELFF. CDR3 sequence (DNA): TGTGCCAGCAGTCCAACCGGGACAGGGACCGGGGAGCTGTTTTTT.